The entry below gives a single T cell receptor (beta chain) sequence along with its context. No antigen is known for it. Base quality data are lacking; no much larger clone is found one base away. This sample was included in a study of identical twins' blood T cells (dated by TCRdb to the early 2010s). With respect to the entire study: Around 50 million Illumina reads were obtained across some twelve libraries, of which six were alpha-chain libraries and six were beta-chain libraries. TCR alpha and beta chain repertoires of three pairs of monozygous twins were compared using next-generation sequencing to assess genetic influence on repertoire formation.

Study-level results and caveats: Twin pairs were reported to be markedly more alike in V gene usage than unrelated donors were, even when looking at non-selected out-of-frame TCRbeta clonotypes. Independent studies were stated to be required to validate the proposed role of the TCRalpha J segment in MHC recognition during thymic selection. The count of CDR3 clonotypes shared by two donors depended mainly on the product of the two donors' cloneset sizes, and twins did not clearly depart from this trend. Looking at the most abundant TCRbeta clonotypes, every donor had more CDR3 sequences in common with her twin than with unrelated donors. Because the twins were raised together, environmental influences could not be ruled out as an explanation for the similarity between twins.

The CDR3 spans 15 residues, from the cysteine through the phenylalanine. Kept here is only the CDR3 DNA, which spans 45 bases and is read in frame from base 1. The germline V gene sets CDR1 to SNHLY and CDR2 to FYNNEI. V was cut back by 3 bases and J by 6 bases, leaving a gap of 15 bases between them. Preparation of the library involved 5' RACE. These reads were obtained on an Illumina Genome Analyzer IIx. RNA-based TCR cDNA libraries were prepared by a previously described protocol with several modifications. To prevent cross-contamination, barcodes specific to each sample were added to both ends of every TCR cDNA library during cDNA synthesis and amplification. As for the original processing: Between about 100,000 and nearly 550,000 clonotypes were identified per individual, with about 2.2 to 4 million CDR3-containing reads per library. Reads carrying improper barcode index combinations were removed, after which the MiTCR software was used to build a cloneset for each library. While assembling CDR3 clonotypes, MiTCR filtered or rescued low-quality reads and corrected PCR and sequencing errors. Artificial out-of-frame clonotypes were mapped to in-frame sequences, with one indel allowed in the CDR3, and then removed. To measure how similar V and J gene usage was between donors, Jensen-Shannon divergence was divided by mean entropy. TCRdb trimmed the raw reads at Q25, called clones with MiXCR and kept productive beta chains. One record per CDR3 amino acid sequence lists the most common genes and DNA. None of the V and J calls come from the authors' own analysis; TCRdb made them. Here the sample has 300,000 to 400,000 distinct CDR3 sequences; about 28% occur a single time. The top ten constitute 6% to 7% of the sample.

Six healthy women forming three monozygous twin pairs were used as donors. All three twin pairs had been reared together, and it was thought likely that the same infectious agents and vaccines had been met by these twin pairs. TCR cDNA libraries were prepared from RNA that had been isolated from peripheral blood mononuclear cells. Here the chain combines TRBV2 and TRBJ2-1; TRBD1 is a weak D gene call, 6 bases matching. Specimen: PBMCs. This sequence originates from a woman between 18 and 50 years old in good health. The CDR3 corresponds to CASSESGQLINEQFF. In nucleotide form, the sequence is TGTGCCAGCAGTGAGTCGGGACAACTAATCAATGAGCAGTTCTTC.